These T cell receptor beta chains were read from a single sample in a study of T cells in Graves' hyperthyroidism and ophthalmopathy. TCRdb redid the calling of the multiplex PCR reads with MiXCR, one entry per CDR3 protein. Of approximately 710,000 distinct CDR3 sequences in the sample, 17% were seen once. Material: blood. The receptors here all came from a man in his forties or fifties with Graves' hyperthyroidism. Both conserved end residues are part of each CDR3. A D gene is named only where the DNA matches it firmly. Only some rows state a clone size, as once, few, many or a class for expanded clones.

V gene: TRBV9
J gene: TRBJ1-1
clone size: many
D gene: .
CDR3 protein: CASNGGDGMNTEAFF
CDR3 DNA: TGTGCCAGCAATGGAGGGGATGGGATGAACACTGAAGCTTTCTTT

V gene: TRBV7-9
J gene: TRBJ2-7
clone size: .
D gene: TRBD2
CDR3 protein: CASGFSSGRIYEQYF
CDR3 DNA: TGTGCCAGCGGCTTTTCTAGCGGGAGAATCTACGAGCAGTACTTC

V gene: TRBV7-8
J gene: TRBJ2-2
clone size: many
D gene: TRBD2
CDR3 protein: CASSPGLAGVTATGELFF
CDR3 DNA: TGTGCCAGCAGCCCCGGACTAGCGGGAGTTACGGCGACCGGGGAGCTGTTTTTT

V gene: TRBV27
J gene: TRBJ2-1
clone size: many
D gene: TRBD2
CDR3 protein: CASSHLAGTYNEQFF
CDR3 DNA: TGTGCCAGCAGTCACCTAGCGGGAACCTACAATGAGCAGTTCTTC

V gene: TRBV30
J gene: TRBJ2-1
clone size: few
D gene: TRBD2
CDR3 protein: CAWSPGLAGGPDEQFF
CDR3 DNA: TGTGCCTGGAGTCCGGGACTAGCGGGAGGGCCGGATGAGCAGTTCTTC

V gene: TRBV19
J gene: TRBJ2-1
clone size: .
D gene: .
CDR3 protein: CASSIDPPTGHNEQFF
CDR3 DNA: TGTGCCAGTAGTATAGATCCCCCAACGGGCCACAATGAGCAGTTCTTC

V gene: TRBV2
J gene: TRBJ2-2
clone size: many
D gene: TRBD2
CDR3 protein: CASSDPAGDVDTGELFF
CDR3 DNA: TGTGCCAGCAGTGATCCAGCGGGAGACGTTGACACCGGGGAGCTGTTTTTT

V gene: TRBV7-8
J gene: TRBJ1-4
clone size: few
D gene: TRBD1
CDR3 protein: CASSLVYGTGGEKLFF
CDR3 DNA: TGTGCCAGCAGCTTAGTATACGGGACAGGGGGCGAAAAACTGTTTTTT

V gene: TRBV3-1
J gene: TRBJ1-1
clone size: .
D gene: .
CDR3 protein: CASSLLISGLQGEAFF
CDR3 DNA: TGTGCCAGCAGCCTTCTTATTTCGGGCCTTCAAGGGGAAGCTTTCTTT

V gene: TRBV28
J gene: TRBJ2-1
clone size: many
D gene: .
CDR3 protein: CASSSKLGQFF
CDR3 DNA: TGTGCCAGCAGTTCCAAATTGGGGCAGTTCTTC

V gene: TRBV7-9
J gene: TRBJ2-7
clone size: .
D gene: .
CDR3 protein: CASSSPTGTLNLYEQYF
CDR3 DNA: TGTGCCAGCAGCTCCCCTACCGGGACCTTGAATCTTTACGAGCAGTACTTC

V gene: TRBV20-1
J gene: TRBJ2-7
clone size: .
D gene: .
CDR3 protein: CSARDRDGTYGQYF
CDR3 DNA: TGCAGTGCTAGAGATCGCGACGGCACCTACGGGCAGTACTTC

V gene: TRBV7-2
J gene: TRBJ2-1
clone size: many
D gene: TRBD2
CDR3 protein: CASSRPSGHNEQFF
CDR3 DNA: TGTGCCAGCAGCCGGCCTAGCGGCCACAATGAGCAGTTCTTC

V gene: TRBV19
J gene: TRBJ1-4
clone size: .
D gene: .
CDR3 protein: CASSTGAYEKLFF
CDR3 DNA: TGTGCCAGTAGTACAGGGGCCTACGAAAAACTGTTTTTT

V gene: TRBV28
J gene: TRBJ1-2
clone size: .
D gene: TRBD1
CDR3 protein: CASRTTGSNYGYTF
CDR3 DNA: TGTGCCAGCAGGACGACAGGGTCTAACTATGGCTACACCTTC

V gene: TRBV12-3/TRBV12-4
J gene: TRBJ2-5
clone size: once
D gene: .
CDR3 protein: CASSLMGVRGQETQYF
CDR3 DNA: TGTGCCAGCAGTTTAATGGGGGTTCGGGGCCAAGAGACCCAGTACTTC

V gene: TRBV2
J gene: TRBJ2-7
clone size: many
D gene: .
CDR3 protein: CASSEYGGPYEQYF
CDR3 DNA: TGTGCCAGCAGTGAATATGGGGGACCCTACGAGCAGTACTTC

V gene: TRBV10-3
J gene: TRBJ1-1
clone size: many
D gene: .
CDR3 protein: CAISESREAFF
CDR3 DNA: TGTGCCATCAGTGAGTCCAGAGAAGCTTTCTTT

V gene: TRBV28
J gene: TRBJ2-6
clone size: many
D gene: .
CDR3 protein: CASSQGLAGANVLTF
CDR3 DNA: TGTGCCAGCAGTCAAGGGTTGGCTGGGGCCAACGTCCTGACTTTC

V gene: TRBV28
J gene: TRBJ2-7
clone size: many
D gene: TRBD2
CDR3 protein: CASSVLAGTSYEQYF
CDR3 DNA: TGTGCCAGCAGTGTACTAGCGGGAACCTCCTACGAGCAGTACTTC

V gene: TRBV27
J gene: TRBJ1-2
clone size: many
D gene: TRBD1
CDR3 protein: CASSSHRDRGDYGYTF
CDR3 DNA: TGTGCCAGCAGTTCCCACCGGGACAGGGGAGACTATGGCTACACCTTC

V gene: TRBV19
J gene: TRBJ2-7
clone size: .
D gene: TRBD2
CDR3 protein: CASSAGLAGEQYF
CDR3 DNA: TGTGCCAGTAGTGCGGGACTAGCGGGAGAGCAGTACTTC

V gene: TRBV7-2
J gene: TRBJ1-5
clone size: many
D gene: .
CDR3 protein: CASSLEAARIQPQHF
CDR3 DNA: TGTGCCAGCAGCTTAGAAGCAGCCAGGATTCAGCCCCAGCATTTT

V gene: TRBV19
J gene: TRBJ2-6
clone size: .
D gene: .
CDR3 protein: CASKYYSGANVLTF
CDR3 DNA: TGTGCCAGTAAATATTACTCTGGGGCCAACGTCCTGACTTTC

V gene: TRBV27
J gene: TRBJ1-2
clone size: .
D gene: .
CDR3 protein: CASSLQGGMRVGYGYTF
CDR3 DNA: TGTGCCAGCAGTTTACAGGGAGGGATGAGGGTAGGCTATGGCTACACCTTC

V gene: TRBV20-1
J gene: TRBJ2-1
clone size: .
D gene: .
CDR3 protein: CSAPLRSYNEQFF
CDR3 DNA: TGCAGTGCTCCCCTGCGCAGCTACAATGAGCAGTTCTTC

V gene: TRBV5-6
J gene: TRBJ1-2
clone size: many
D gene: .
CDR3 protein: CASSLALGSPTNYGYTF
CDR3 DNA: TGTGCCAGCAGCTTGGCCCTGGGCAGCCCAACTAACTATGGCTACACCTTC

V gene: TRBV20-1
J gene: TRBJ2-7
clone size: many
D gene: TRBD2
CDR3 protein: CSAKVGTSGSYEQYF
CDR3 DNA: TGCAGTGCAAAGGTCGGGACTAGCGGATCCTACGAGCAGTACTTC

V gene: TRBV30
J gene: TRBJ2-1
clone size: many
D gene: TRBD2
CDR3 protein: CAWSTGRALHNEQFF
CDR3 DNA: TGTGCCTGGAGCACCGGGAGGGCCTTACACAATGAGCAGTTCTTC

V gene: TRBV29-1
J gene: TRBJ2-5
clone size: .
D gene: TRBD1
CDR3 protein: CSVEVGTGGVTQYF
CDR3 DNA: TGCAGCGTTGAAGTGGGGACAGGTGGTGTGACCCAGTACTTC

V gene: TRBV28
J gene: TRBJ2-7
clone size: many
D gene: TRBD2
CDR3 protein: CASSRAGEFYEQYF
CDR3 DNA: TGTGCCAGCAGTCGAGCGGGAGAATTCTACGAGCAGTACTTC

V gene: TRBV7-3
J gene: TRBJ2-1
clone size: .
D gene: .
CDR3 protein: CASSRPGSGNEQFF
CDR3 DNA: TGTGCCAGCAGCCGCCCCGGGAGTGGGAATGAGCAGTTCTTC

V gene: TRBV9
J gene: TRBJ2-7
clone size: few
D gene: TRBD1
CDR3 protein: CASSASGQGAEEQYF
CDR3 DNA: TGTGCCAGCAGCGCCTCCGGACAGGGGGCAGAGGAGCAGTACTTC

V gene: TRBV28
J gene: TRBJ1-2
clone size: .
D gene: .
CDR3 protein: CASLRSPPYGYTF
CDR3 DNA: TGTGCCAGCTTACGAAGTCCCCCCTATGGCTACACCTTC

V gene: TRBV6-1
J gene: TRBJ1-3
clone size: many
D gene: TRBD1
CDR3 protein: CASSADRAGNTIYF
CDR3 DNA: TGTGCCAGCAGTGCCGACAGGGCTGGAAACACCATATATTTT

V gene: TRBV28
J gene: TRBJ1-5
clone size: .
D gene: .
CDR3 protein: CASSLQVGSNQPQHF
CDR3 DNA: TGTGCCAGCAGTTTACAAGTAGGGAGCAATCAGCCCCAGCATTTT

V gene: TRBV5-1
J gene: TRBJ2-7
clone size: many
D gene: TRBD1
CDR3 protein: CASTGTGIEQYF
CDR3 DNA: TGCGCCAGCACCGGGACAGGGATTGAGCAGTACTTC

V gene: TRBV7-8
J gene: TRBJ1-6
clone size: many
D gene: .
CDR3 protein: CASSLDTNSPLHF
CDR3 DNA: TGTGCCAGCAGCTTGGATACGAATTCACCCCTCCACTTT

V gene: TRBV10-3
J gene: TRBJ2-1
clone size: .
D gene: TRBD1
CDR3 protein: CANGDRANEQFF
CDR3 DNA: TGTGCCAACGGGGACAGGGCGAATGAGCAGTTCTTC

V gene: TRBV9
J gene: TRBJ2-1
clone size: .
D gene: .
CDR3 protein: CASSVSKLTADNEQFF
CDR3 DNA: TGTGCCAGCAGCGTCTCTAAATTGACAGCTGACAATGAGCAGTTCTTC

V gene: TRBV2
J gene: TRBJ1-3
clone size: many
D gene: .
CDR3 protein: CASSGTPGSGNTIYF
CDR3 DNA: TGTGCCAGCAGTGGGACCCCCGGGAGCGGAAACACCATATATTTT

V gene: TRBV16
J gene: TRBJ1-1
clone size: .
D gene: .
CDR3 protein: CASSIGLTSEAFF
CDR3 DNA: TGTGCCAGCAGTATAGGACTTACGTCTGAAGCTTTCTTT

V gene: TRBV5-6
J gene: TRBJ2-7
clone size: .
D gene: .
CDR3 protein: CASSLAERGTYEQYF
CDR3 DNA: TGTGCCAGCAGCTTGGCCGAAAGGGGCACTTACGAGCAGTACTTC

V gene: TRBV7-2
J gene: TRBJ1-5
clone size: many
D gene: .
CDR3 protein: CASSLVGLEDQPQHF
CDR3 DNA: TGTGCCAGCAGCTTAGTAGGGTTGGAGGATCAGCCCCAGCATTTT

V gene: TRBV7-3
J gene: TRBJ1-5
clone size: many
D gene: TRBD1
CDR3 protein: CASPTGDQPQHF
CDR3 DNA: TGTGCCAGCCCGACAGGGGATCAGCCCCAGCATTTT

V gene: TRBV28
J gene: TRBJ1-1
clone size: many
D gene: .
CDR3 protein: CASSTRLWDTEAFF
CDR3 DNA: TGTGCCAGCAGTACCAGGCTTTGGGACACTGAAGCTTTCTTT

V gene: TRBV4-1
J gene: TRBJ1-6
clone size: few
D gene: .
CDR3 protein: CASSQGDSAYSPLHF
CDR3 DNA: TGCGCCAGCAGCCAAGGAGACAGCGCCTATTCACCCCTCCACTTT

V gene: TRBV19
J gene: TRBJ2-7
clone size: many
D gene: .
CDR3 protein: CASSAWGGASYEQYF
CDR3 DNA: TGTGCCAGTAGTGCCTGGGGGGGCGCGTCCTACGAGCAGTACTTC

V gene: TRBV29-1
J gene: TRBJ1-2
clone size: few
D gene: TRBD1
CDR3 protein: CSVSGQSYGYTF
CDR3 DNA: TGCAGCGTCTCGGGACAGTCGTATGGCTACACCTTC

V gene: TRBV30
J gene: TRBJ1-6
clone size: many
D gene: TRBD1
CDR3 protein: CAWSLYRGLDSPLHF
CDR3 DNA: TGTGCCTGGAGCCTTTACAGGGGTCTTGACTCACCCCTCCACTTT

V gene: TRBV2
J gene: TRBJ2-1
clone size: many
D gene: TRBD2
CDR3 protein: CASSEGGSSYNEQFF
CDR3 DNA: TGTGCCAGCAGTGAAGGCGGGAGCTCCTACAATGAGCAGTTCTTC